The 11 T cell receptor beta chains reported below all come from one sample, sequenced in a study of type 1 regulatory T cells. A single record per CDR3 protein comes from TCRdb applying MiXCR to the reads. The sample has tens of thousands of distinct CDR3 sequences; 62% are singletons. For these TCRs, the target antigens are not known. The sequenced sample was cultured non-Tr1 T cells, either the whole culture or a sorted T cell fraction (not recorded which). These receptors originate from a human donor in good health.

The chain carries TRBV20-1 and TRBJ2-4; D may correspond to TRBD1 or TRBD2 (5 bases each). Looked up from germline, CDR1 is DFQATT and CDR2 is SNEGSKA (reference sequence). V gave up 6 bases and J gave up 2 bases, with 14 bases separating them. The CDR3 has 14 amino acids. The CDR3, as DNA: TGCAGTGCGTCCCCCGGGGCAACCAAAAACATTCAGTACTTC. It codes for CSASPGATKNIQYF.

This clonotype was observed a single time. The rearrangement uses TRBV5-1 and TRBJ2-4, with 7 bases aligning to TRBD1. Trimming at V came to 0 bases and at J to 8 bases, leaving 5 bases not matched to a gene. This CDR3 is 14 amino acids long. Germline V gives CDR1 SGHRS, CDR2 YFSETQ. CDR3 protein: CASSLDQGVDIQYF. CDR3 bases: TGCGCCAGCAGCTTGGACCAGGGGGTGGACATTCAGTACTTC.

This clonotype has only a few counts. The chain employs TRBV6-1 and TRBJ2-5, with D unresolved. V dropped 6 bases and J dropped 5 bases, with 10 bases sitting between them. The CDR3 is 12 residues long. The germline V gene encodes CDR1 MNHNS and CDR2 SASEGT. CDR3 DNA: TGTGCCAGCAGCCTAAGTCTGGAGACCCAGTACTTC. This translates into CASSLSLETQYF.

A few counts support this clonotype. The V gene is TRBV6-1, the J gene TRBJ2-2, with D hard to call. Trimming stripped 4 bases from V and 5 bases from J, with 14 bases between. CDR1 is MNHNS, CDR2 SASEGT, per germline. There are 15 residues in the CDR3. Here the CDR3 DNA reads TGTGCCAGCAGTGGTCTTCCGTTAGAGACCGGGGAGCTGTTTTTT. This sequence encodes CASSGLPLETGELFF.

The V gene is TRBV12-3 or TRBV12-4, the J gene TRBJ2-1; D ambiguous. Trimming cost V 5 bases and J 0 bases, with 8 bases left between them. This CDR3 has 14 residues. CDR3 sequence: CASSPSSSYNEQFF. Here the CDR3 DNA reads TGTGCCAGCAGTCCTAGTAGCTCCTACAATGAGCAGTTCTTC.

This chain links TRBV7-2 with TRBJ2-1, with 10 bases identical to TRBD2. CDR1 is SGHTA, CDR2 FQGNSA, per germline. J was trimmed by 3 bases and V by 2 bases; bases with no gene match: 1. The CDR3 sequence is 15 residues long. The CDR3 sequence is CASSLRTSGYNEQFF. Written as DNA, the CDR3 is TGTGCCAGCAGCTTAAGGACTAGCGGCTACAATGAGCAGTTCTTC.

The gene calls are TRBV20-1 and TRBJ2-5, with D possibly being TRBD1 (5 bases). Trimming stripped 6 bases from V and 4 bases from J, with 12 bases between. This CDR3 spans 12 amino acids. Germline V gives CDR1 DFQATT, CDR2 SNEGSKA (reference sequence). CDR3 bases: TGCAGTGCCAATGGGGCTCGAGAGACCCAGTACTTC. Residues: CSANGARETQYF.

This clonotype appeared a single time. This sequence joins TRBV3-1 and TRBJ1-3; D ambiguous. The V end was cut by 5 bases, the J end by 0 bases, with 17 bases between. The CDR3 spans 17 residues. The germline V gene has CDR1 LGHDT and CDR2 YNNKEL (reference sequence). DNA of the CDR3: TGTGCCAGCAGCGGGCTGCCTGTTACCGTCTCTGGAAACACCATATATTTT. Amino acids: CASSGLPVTVSGNTIYF.

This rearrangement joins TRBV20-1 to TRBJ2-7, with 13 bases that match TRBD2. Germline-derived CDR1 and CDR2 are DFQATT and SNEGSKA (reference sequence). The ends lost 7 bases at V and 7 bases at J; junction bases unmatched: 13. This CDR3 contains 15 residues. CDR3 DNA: TGCAGTGTTAATAAAAGGACTAGCGGGAGACGGGAGCAGTACTTC. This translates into CSVNKRTSGRREQYF.

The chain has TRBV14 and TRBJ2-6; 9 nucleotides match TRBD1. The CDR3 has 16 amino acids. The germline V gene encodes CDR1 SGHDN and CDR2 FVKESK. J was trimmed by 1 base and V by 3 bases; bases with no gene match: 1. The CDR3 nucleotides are TGTGCCAGCAGCCAGACAGGGGGTTCTGGGGCCAACGTCCTGACTTTC. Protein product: CASSQTGGSGANVLTF. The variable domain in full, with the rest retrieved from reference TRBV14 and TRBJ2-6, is EAGVTQFPSHSVIEKGQTVTLRCDPISGHDNLYWYRRVMGKEIKFLLHFVKESKQDESGMPNNRFLAERTGGTYSTLKVQPAELEDSGVYFCASSQTGGSGANVLTFGAGSRLTVL.

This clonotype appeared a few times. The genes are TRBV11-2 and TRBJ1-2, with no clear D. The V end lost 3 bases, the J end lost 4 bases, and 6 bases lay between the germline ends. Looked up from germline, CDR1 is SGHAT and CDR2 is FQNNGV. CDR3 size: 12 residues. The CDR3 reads CASSLRSYGYTF. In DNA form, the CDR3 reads TGTGCCAGCAGCTTGAGGAGCTATGGCTACACCTTC. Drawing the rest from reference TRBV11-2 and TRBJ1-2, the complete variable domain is EAGVAQSPRYKIIEKRQSVAFWCNPISGHATLYWYQQILGQGPKLLIQFQNNGVVDDSQLPKDRFSAERLKGVDSTLKIQPAKLEDSAVYLCASSLRSYGYTFGSGTRLTVV.